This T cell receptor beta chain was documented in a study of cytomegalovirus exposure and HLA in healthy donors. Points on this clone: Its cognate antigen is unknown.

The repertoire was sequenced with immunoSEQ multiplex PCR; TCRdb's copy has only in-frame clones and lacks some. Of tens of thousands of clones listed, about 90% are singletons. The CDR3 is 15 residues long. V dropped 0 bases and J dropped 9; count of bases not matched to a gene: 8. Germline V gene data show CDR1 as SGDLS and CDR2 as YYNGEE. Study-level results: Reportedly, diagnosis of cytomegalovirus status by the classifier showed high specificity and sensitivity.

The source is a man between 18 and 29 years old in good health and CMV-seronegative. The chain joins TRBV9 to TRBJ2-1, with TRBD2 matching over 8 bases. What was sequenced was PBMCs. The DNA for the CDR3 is TGTGCCAGCAGCGTAGCCCTTCGGGAGGGCGGTGAGCAGTTCTTC. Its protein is CASSVALREGGEQFF.